These 27 T cell receptor beta chains share one sample of origin, sequenced in a study of cytomegalovirus exposure and HLA in healthy donors. With 60 Vbeta and 13 Jbeta primers, the PCR was carried out. TCRdb's table, derived via immunoSEQ multiplex PCR, lists solely in-frame clones and lacks some. This table holds roughly 190,000 clones, roughly 87% found once. The specimen was PBMCs. The receptors here all came from a boy aged 2 to 10 in good health and CMV-seronegative.

This clone was observed a single time. This chain joins TRBV18 and TRBJ1-1; weak D call: TRBD1 (5 bases). V was pared by 3 bases and J by 6 bases, with 20 bases between. The CDR3 is 16 amino acids. From germline, CDR1 is KGHSH and CDR2 LQKENI. The CDR3 is CASSPQPQGILAEAFF. The CDR3 DNA is TGTGCCAGCTCACCCCAGCCCCAGGGCATCCTTGCTGAAGCTTTCTTT.

The V and J genes are TRBV30 and TRBJ1-5; 7 bases are a match to TRBD1. This CDR3 region has 15 residues. V shed 1 base and J 5 bases; nucleotides not matched to a gene: 8. The germline CDR1 and CDR2 sequences are GTSNPN and SVGIG (reference sequence). The CDR3 sequence: CAWSGDSGRYQPQHF. The CDR3, as DNA: TGTGCCTGGAGTGGGGACAGTGGGAGATATCAGCCCCAGCATTTT.

The V and J genes are TRBV7-9 and TRBJ1-2, with TRBD1 identical over 7 bases. The CDR3 has 14 amino acids. Germline CDR1 is SEHNR and CDR2 is FQNEAQ (reference sequence). Trimming at V came to 4 bases and at J to 6 bases, leaving 8 bases not matched to a gene. The DNA for the CDR3 is TGTGCCAGCAGCTCAAACGTGCAGGGGGATGGCTACACCTTC. Encoded protein: CASSSNVQGDGYTF. The variable domain in full, with the rest retrieved from reference TRBV7-9 and TRBJ1-2, is DTGVSQNPRHKITKRGQNVTFRCDPISEHNRLYWYRQTLGQGPEFLTYFQNEAQLEKSRLLSDRFSAERPKGSFSTLEIQRTEQGDSAMYLCASSSNVQGDGYTFGSGTRLTVV.

The chain couples TRBV5-5 to TRBJ1-2; 9 bases match TRBD1. The CDR3 has 13 residues. Per the germline V gene, CDR1 is SGHKS and CDR2 is YYEKEE (reference sequence). The ends lost 4 bases at V and 8 bases at J; junction bases unmatched: 6. CDR3 sequence: CASSPGQGIGYTF. The CDR3 DNA reads TGTGCCAGCAGCCCGGGACAGGGTATAGGCTACACCTTC.

The chain is built from TRBV14 and TRBJ2-3, with D perhaps TRBD2 (6 bases). Germline-derived CDR1 and CDR2 are SGHDN and FVKESK. This CDR3 is built from 18 residues. Trimming removed 0 bases at V and 1 base at J, with 17 bases between. The CDR3 reads CASSQEDNAGYGTDTQYF. Written as DNA, the CDR3 is TGTGCCAGCAGCCAAGAGGACAATGCGGGGTATGGCACAGATACGCAGTATTTT.

CDR3 DNA sequence: TGCGCCAGCAGCTGGGGACAGGGAACCTACGAGCAGTACTTC. Its translation: CASSWGQGTYEQYF. J is TRBJ2-5 and V is TRBV5-1, with TRBD1 matching over 9 bases. The J call is doubtful: the DNA matches TRBJ2-7 better. This CDR3 spans 14 amino acids. Germline CDR1 is SGHRS and CDR2 is YFSETQ.

With respect to this clone: The same CDR3 is also encoded by other DNA sequences in this sample. The rearrangement links TRBV29-1 to TRBJ2-7; the D gene is possibly TRBD1 (7 bases). V lost 6 bases and J 0 bases, leaving 12 bases between the germline ends. This CDR3 comprises 13 residues. CDR1 is SQVTM, CDR2 ANQGSEA, per germline. In DNA form, the CDR3 reads TGCAGCGTCGCGGGGACAGACTCCTACGAGCAGTACTTC. Translated: CSVAGTDSYEQYF.

The chain is built from TRBV28 and TRBJ1-3, with 7 nucleotides matching TRBD1. There are 15 residues in the CDR3. Germline loops: CDR1 MDHEN, CDR2 SYDVKM. With V trimmed by 4 bases and J by 3 bases, 6 bases remained unmatched. In DNA, the CDR3 is TGTGCCAGCAGTTCCCGACAGGGTCATGGAAACACCATATATTTT. It specifies CASSSRQGHGNTIYF.

The chain joins TRBV5-6 to TRBJ2-6; unclear D gene. The CDR3 loop spans 14 amino acids. V shed 4 bases and J shed 2 bases, with 7 bases lying between them. The germline V gene has CDR1 SGHDT and CDR2 YYEEEE. In nucleotides, the CDR3 is TGTGCCAGCAGCCCCTATCCTGGGGCCAACGTCCTGACTTTC. It is translated as CASSPYPGANVLTF.

The rearrangement joins TRBV2 to TRBJ2-7, with 11 bases matching TRBD2. Per germline, CDR1 SNHLY and CDR2 FYNNEI. The CDR3 runs 20 residues. V was pared by 1 base and J by 2 bases, with 16 bases of the junction left unmatched. The CDR3 DNA reads TGTGCCAGCAGTGAAGTCATGGGGCAGGGAAGACTAGCGGGGACCTACGAGCAGTACTTC. Its translation is CASSEVMGQGRLAGTYEQYF.

This chain connects TRBV14 to TRBJ2-3, with TRBD1 identical over 8 bases. With V trimmed by 5 bases and J by 3 bases, 7 bases remained unmatched. CDR3 length equals 15 residues. Germline V gene lookup returns CDR1 SGHDN and CDR2 FVKESK. The CDR3 nucleotides read TGTGCCAGCAGCGAACGACAGGGGTGGACAGATACGCAGTATTTT. It is translated as CASSERQGWTDTQYF.

The chain recombines TRBV5-1 with TRBJ1-4; weak D call: TRBD1 (6 bases). Trimming took 4 bases from V and 4 from J, leaving 20 bases between them. Germline CDR1 and CDR2: SGHRS and YFSETQ. The CDR3 sequence is 17 residues long. In nucleotides, the CDR3 is TGCGCCAGCAGCGTACCTAGACGGGGGGCAGATAATGAAAAACTGTTTTTT. Encoded protein: CASSVPRRGADNEKLFF.

The rearrangement links TRBV30 to TRBJ2-5; weak D call: TRBD2 (7 bases). V was trimmed by 1 base and J by 5 bases, leaving 14 bases between them. The germline V gene encodes CDR1 GTSNPN and CDR2 SVGIG (reference sequence). This CDR3 is built from 14 residues. CDR3 bases: TGTGCCTGGAGTGGGGGGGGCAGTCTGGAGACCCAGTACTTC. Translated: CAWSGGGSLETQYF.

This clone has more than one count but fewer than ten. The chain is built from TRBV2 and TRBJ1-1; 9 nucleotides line up with TRBD1. The V gene's germline CDR1 is SNHLY and CDR2 FYNNEI. J was trimmed by 4 bases and V by 0 bases; bases with no gene match: 12. CDR3 length: 18 amino acids. CDR3 protein: CASSEAQGTGSRGTEAFF. For the CDR3, the DNA is TGTGCCAGCAGTGAAGCGCAAGGGACAGGGAGTAGAGGCACTGAAGCTTTCTTT.

This chain connects TRBV19 to TRBJ1-1; the match to TRBD1 covers 8 bases. This CDR3 region has 17 residues. The germline V gene encodes CDR1 LNHDA and CDR2 SQIVND (reference sequence). The V segment lost 0 bases and the J segment 0 bases; nucleotides outside the gene matches: 6. CDR3 sequence (DNA): TGTGCCAGTAGTATAGATGGACAGGGTCTTTTGAACACTGAAGCTTTCTTT. As protein: CASSIDGQGLLNTEAFF. The full variable domain, in which reference TRBV19 and TRBJ1-1 provide the parts outside the CDR3, is DGGITQSPKYLFRKEGQNVTLSCEQNLNHDAMYWYRQDPGQGLRLIYYSQIVNDFQKGDIAEGYSVSREKKESFPLTVTSAQKNPTAFYLCASSIDGQGLLNTEAFFGQGTRLTVV.

The chain recombines TRBV25-1 with TRBJ2-1; possibly TRBD2 for D (5 bases). CDR1 is MGHDK and CDR2 is SYGVNS in the germline V gene. The CDR3 has 15 amino acids. V was trimmed by 5 bases and J by 5 bases, leaving 16 bases between them. The CDR3 spells CASSPRVSADNEQFF. CDR3 sequence (DNA): TGTGCCAGCAGTCCTCGGGTTAGCGCCGACAATGAGCAGTTCTTC.

This chain connects TRBV27 to TRBJ1-5; weak D call: TRBD1 (6 bases). Trimming cost V 6 bases and J 7 bases, with 13 bases left between them. From germline, CDR1 is MNHEY and CDR2 SMNVEV (reference sequence). The CDR3 contains 13 residues. CDR3 in amino acids: CASRYRVEQPQHF. CDR3 nucleotide sequence: TGTGCCAGCAGATACAGGGTGGAACAGCCCCAGCATTTT.

This sequence joins TRBV28 and TRBJ1-2; tentatively, D is TRBD1 (6 bases). CDR1 and CDR2 from the germline V gene are MDHEN and SYDVKM. Trimming removed 8 bases at V and 3 bases at J, with 25 bases between. The CDR3 sequence is 17 residues long. Written as DNA, the CDR3 is TGTGCCAGCGGTTCGGTTATCGACAGGCGGACGGACTATGGCTACACCTTC. Encoded protein: CASGSVIDRRTDYGYTF.

This clone was found a few times. V usage is TRBV10-3 and J usage is TRBJ1-1; D gene unclear. The V end lost 6 bases, the J end lost 0 bases, and 8 bases lay between the germline ends. The CDR3 runs to 13 residues. The germline gives CDR1 ENHRY, CDR2 SYGVKD. The CDR3 reads CAISLSMNTEAFF. For the CDR3, the DNA is TGTGCCATCAGCCTAAGCATGAACACTGAAGCTTTCTTT.

This clone showed up just a few times. CDR3 bases: TGTGCCAGCAGTTACAGGGGACAGGGATATGGCTACACCTTC. This encodes CASSYRGQGYGYTF. The J gene is TRBJ1-2, the V gene TRBV6-6; 9 bases fit TRBD1. The CDR3 has 14 amino acids. J gave up 5 bases and V 2 bases, and 3 bases lay outside the gene matches. Germline CDR1 is MNHNY and CDR2 is SVGAGI (reference sequence).

The chain couples TRBV7-9 to TRBJ2-5; maybe TRBD2 (6 bases). The DNA matches TRBJ2-7 better at its end, which makes the J call doubtful. This CDR3 has 14 amino acids. Germline lookup yields CDR1 SEHNR and CDR2 FQNEAQ (reference sequence). Here the CDR3 DNA reads TGTGCCAGCAGCTCTCAACTAGCCGACTACGAGCAGTACTTC. This codes for CASSSQLADYEQYF.

This clone came up once. The V and J genes are TRBV5-1 and TRBJ2-3; TRBD1 is a possible D gene (5 bases). The V gene lost 5 bases and the J gene lost 2 bases, with 15 bases spanning the gap. CDR3 length: 15 residues. The V gene's germline CDR1 is SGHRS and CDR2 YFSETQ. The CDR3 loop reads CASRGLGASTDTQYF. The CDR3 coding sequence is TGCGCCAGCAGAGGTCTAGGGGCCTCCACAGATACGCAGTATTTT.

The chain couples TRBV6-5 to TRBJ2-2; no reliable D call. The V end lost 0 bases, the J end lost 2 bases, and 10 bases lay between the germline ends. The CDR3 length is 16 residues. CDR1 is MNHEY and CDR2 is SVGAGI in the germline V gene. The CDR3 here is CASSYSYNSNTGELFF. The CDR3 DNA reads as TGTGCCAGCAGTTACTCTTACAACAGCAACACCGGGGAGCTGTTTTTT.

Worth noting for this clone: This specimen includes other DNA sequences encoding the same CDR3. The chain couples TRBV9 to TRBJ2-3; no clear D. Trimming removed 3 bases at V and 0 bases at J, with 8 bases between. The CDR3 sequence is 14 residues long. CDR1 and CDR2 from the germline V gene are SGDLS and YYNGEE. In DNA, the CDR3 is TGTGCCAGCAGCGCTCAAACTAGCACAGATACGCAGTATTTT. Amino acids: CASSAQTSTDTQYF.

This clone came up once. The CDR3, as DNA: TGCGCCAGCAGCTCGCCACGGGGTTGGGGGACTAGCACAGATACGCAGTATTTT. This encodes CASSSPRGWGTSTDTQYF. The rearrangement joins TRBV5-1 to TRBJ2-3; perhaps TRBD2 as D (6 bases). CDR3 length: 18 amino acids. Germline V CDR1 and CDR2: SGHRS, YFSETQ. The V end lost 3 bases, the J end lost 0 bases, and 20 bases lay between the germline ends. The complete variable domain, with remaining parts taken from reference TRBV5-1 and TRBJ2-3, reads KAGVTQTPRYLIKTRGQQVTLSCSPISGHRSVSWYQQTPGQGLQFLFEYFSETQRNKGNFPGRFSGRQFSNSRSEMNVSTLELGDSALYLCASSSPRGWGTSTDTQYFGPGTRLTVL.

In its sample, this clone was seen a few times. This rearrangement joins TRBV2 to TRBJ1-5; the match to TRBD1 covers 8 bases. The CDR3 is 15 amino acids. Germline V CDR1 and CDR2: SNHLY, FYNNEI. V shed 4 bases, J shed 7 bases, and the junction held 9 bases outside the gene matches. CDR3 nucleotide sequence: TGTGCCAGCAGTGGGATCGGACAGGGAAACCAGCCCCAGCATTTT. Translating it yields CASSGIGQGNQPQHF. Together with reference TRBV2 and TRBJ1-5, the CDR3 gives the full variable domain: EPEVTQTPSHQVTQMGQEVILRCVPISNHLYFYWYRQILGQKVEFLVSFYNNEISEKSEIFDDQFSVERPDGSNFTLKIRSTKLEDSAMYFCASSGIGQGNQPQHFGDGTRLSIL.

The V and J genes are TRBV19 and TRBJ2-1; 7 bases are a match to TRBD1. V shed 6 bases and J 8 bases; nucleotides not matched to a gene: 7. In germline, CDR1 is LNHDA, CDR2 SQIVND (reference sequence). CDR3 size: 13 residues. In DNA, the CDR3 is TGTGCCAGTAGCCGGACAGGTCAGGATGAGCAGTTCTTC. Translated, it gives CASSRTGQDEQFF.